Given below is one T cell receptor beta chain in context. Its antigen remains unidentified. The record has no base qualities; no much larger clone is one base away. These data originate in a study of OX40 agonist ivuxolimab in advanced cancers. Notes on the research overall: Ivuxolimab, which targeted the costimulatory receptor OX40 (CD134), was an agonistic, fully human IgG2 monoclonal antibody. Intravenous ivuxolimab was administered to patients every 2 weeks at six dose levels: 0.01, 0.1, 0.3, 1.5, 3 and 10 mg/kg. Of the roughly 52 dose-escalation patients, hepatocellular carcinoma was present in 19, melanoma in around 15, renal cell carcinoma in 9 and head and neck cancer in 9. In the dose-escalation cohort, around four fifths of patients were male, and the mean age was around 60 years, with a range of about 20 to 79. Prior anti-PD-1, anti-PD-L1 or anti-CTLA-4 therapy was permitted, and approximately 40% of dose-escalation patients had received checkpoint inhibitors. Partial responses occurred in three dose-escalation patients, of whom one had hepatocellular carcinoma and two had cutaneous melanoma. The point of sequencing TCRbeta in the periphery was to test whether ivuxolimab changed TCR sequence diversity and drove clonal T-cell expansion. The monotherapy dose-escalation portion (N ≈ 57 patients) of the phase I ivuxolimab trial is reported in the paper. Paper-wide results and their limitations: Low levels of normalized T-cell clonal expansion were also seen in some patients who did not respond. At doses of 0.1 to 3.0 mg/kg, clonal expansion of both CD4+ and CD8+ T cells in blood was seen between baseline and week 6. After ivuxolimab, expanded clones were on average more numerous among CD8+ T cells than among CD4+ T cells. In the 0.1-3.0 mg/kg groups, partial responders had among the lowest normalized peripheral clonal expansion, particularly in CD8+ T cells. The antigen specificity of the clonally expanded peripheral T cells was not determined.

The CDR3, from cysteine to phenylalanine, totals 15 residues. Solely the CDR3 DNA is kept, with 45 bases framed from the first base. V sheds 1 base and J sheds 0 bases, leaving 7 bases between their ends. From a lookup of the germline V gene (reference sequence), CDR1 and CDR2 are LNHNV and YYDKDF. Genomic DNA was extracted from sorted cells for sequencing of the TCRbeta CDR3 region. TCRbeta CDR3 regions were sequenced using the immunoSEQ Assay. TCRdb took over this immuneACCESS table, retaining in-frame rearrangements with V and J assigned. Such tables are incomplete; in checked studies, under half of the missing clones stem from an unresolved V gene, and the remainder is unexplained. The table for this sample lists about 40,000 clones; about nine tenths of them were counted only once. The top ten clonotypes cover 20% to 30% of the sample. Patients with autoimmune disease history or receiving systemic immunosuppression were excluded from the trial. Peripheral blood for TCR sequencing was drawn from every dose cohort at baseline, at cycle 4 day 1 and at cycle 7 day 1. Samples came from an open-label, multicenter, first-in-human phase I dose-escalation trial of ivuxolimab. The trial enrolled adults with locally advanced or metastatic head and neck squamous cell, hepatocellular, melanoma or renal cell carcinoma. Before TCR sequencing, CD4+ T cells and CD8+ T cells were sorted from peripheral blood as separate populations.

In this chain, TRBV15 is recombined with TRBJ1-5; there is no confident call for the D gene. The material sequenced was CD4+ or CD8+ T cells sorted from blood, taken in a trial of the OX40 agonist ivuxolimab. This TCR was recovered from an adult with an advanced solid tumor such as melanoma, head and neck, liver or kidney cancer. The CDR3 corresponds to CATSRVGYSNQPQHF. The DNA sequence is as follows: TGTGCCACCAGCAGAGTGGGATATAGCAATCAGCCCCAGCATTTT.